The clone carrying this T cell receptor beta chain has a single count. Its antigen is unknown. The CDR3 has 18 residues. V dropped 3 bases and J dropped 2; count of bases not matched to a gene: 6. CDR1 is SGHVS and CDR2 is FQNEAQ in the germline V gene. The entry originates in a study of shared clonotypes between healthy human individuals. Study-level points and caveats: Some naive CD4 clonotypes, about 5.5%, turned up in common across several donors.

The table came from immunoSEQ multiplex PCR; TCRdb's copy has only in-frame clones and leaves some out. This sample has nearly 600,000 clones, with about 95% found just once. Terminally differentiated effector memory CD45RA+ cells were left out of the naive CD8 fraction, which was CD45RO-negative and positively selected for CCR7. Donors comprised healthy HIV-negative adults lacking recent acute infections or vaccinations. The chain recombines TRBV7-8 with TRBJ2-1; 14 bases line up with TRBD2. Specimen: naive CD8+ T cells sorted from blood. The clonotype comes from a woman between 25 and 40 years old in good health. The CDR3 nucleotides read TGTGCCAGCAGCTTTGGACTAGCGGGAGGAAGAACCTACAATGAGCAGTTCTTC. Translating it yields CASSFGLAGGRTYNEQFF.